This T cell receptor beta chain was obtained from a study of CD8 T cells in ankylosing spondylitis. This clonotype was recorded many times. The CDR3 consists of 15 residues. The V end was cut by 2 bases, the J end by 0 bases, with 7 bases between. Germline lookup yields CDR1 SNHLY and CDR2 FYNNEI. One entry per CDR3 protein results from TCRdb running MiXCR on the 5' RACE reads. The sample records 130,000 or so distinct CDR3 sequences, around 7% being singletons. The chain uses TRBV2 and TRBJ2-2; D is possibly TRBD1 (5 bases). This receptor was identified in a male donor with ankylosing spondylitis or in good health (not recorded which). Sequencing used blood, either unsorted or a sorted T cell fraction (not recorded which). The CDR3 DNA follows: TGTGCCAGCAGTGAACCCAGGGCGAACACCGGGGAGCTGTTTTTT. This encodes CASSEPRANTGELFF.